Following are 9 T cell receptor beta chains from one sample sequenced in a study of blood T cell repertoires in COVID-19. Method: immunoSEQ multiplex PCR; TCRdb's copy keeps in-frame clones and lacks some. Of about 260,000 clones listed, less than 90% are singletons. Specimen: peripheral blood. Receptors were obtained from a human donor in a cohort sampled during active COVID-19.

This clone occurred a few times. The chain employs TRBV5-1 and TRBJ2-1; TRBD2 aligns across 7 bases. There are 12 residues in the CDR3. CDR1 is SGHRS, CDR2 YFSETQ, per germline. Trimming took 4 bases from V and 9 from J; bases not matched to a gene: 4. The CDR3 is CASSDLAGEQFF. Here the CDR3 DNA reads TGCGCCAGCAGCGACTTAGCGGGTGAGCAGTTCTTC.

This clone was counted a single time. The V gene is TRBV5-1, the J gene TRBJ2-7; 8 bases agree with TRBD1. J lost 4 bases, V lost 4 bases, and 7 bases had no gene match. The CDR3 spans 14 residues. Per germline, CDR1 SGHRS and CDR2 YFSETQ. The CDR3 sequence: CASSPDRAEYEQYF. The CDR3 nucleotides read TGCGCCAGCAGCCCGGACAGGGCTGAATACGAGCAGTACTTC.

The chain is built from TRBV28 and TRBJ2-7; D is perhaps TRBD1 (5 bases). The V gene's germline CDR1 is MDHEN and CDR2 SYDVKM. The CDR3 sequence is 15 residues long. V was clipped by 7 bases and J by 7 bases, with 23 bases between them. The chain's CDR3 is CASKIPQGPTGEQYF. For the CDR3, the DNA is TGTGCCAGCAAAATCCCCCAGGGTCCCACGGGTGAGCAGTACTTC. The full variable domain, with the rest looked up from reference TRBV28 and TRBJ2-7, is DVKVTQSSRYLVKRTGEKVFLECVQDMDHENMFWYRQDPGLGLRLIYFSYDVKMKEKGDIPEGYSVSREKKERFSLILESASTNQTSMYLCASKIPQGPTGEQYFGPGTRLTVT.

This clone was seen a handful of times. The chain carries TRBV6-5 and TRBJ2-3; 7 bases are a match to TRBD2. CDR1 and CDR2 (germline): MNHEY, SVGAGI. V lost 0 bases to trimming and J lost 1 base; unmatched junction nucleotides: 1. This CDR3 has 15 residues. CDR3 nucleotides: TGTGCCAGCAGTTACTCTGGACTAGGCACAGATACGCAGTATTTT. Translation: CASSYSGLGTDTQYF.

The V and J genes are TRBV10-3 and TRBJ2-7; 7 bases are a match to TRBD2. Trimming took 4 bases from V and 1 from J; bases not matched to a gene: 7. CDR1 ENHRY and CDR2 SYGVKD come from the germline V gene. The CDR3 has 15 amino acids. The CDR3 loop is CAISGVGGSSYEQYF. Written as DNA, the CDR3 is TGTGCCATCAGTGGGGTCGGCGGGAGTTCCTACGAGCAGTACTTC.

This clone has more than one count but fewer than ten. For the CDR3, the DNA is TGTGCCAGCAGTGAGCTCGAGCGCAGAGCTGGAAACACCATATATTTT. Protein product: CASSELERRAGNTIYF. The chain employs TRBV2 and TRBJ1-3; D uncertain. This CDR3 is built from 16 residues. Germline CDR1 reads SNHLY; CDR2 reads FYNNEI. The ends were cut back, 3 bases at V and 2 bases at J, with 14 bases in the middle. The full variable domain, with the rest looked up from reference TRBV2 and TRBJ1-3, is EPEVTQTPSHQVTQMGQEVILRCVPISNHLYFYWYRQILGQKVEFLVSFYNNEISEKSEIFDDQFSVERPDGSNFTLKIRSTKLEDSAMYFCASSELERRAGNTIYFGEGSWLTVV.

The rearrangement links TRBV18 to TRBJ2-1; maybe TRBD2 (6 bases). V lost 2 bases, J lost 7 bases, and 15 bases lay in between. Germline CDR1 KGHSH, CDR2 LQKENI. This CDR3 contains 15 residues. The CDR3 loop is CASSPERLEKNEQFF. Here the CDR3 DNA reads TGTGCCAGCTCACCAGAGAGACTAGAGAAAAATGAGCAGTTCTTC. The full variable domain, in which reference TRBV18 and TRBJ2-1 provide the parts outside the CDR3, is NAGVMQNPRHLVRRRGQEARLRCSPMKGHSHVYWYRQLPEEGLKFMVYLQKENIIDESGMPKERFSAEFPKEGPSILRIQQVVRGDSAAYFCASSPERLEKNEQFFGPGTRLTVL.

This chain connects TRBV5-1 to TRBJ2-5; D is uncertain. This CDR3 has 13 amino acids. V lost 4 bases to trimming and J lost 2 bases, with 9 bases between them. CDR1 and CDR2 (germline): SGHRS, YFSETQ. Here the CDR3 reads CASSRSYQETQYF. In DNA form, the CDR3 reads TGCGCCAGCAGCAGGAGCTATCAAGAGACCCAGTACTTC.

The V and J genes are TRBV20-1 and TRBJ1-1, with a tentative D call TRBD1 (5 bases). Germline CDR1 and CDR2: DFQATT and SNEGSKA (reference sequence). V dropped 3 bases and J dropped 2 bases, with 10 bases sitting between them. CDR3 size: 13 residues. The CDR3 protein is CSASRQSNTEAFF. CDR3 coding DNA: TGCAGTGCTAGTAGACAGTCCAACACTGAAGCTTTCTTT.